These 22 T cell receptor beta chains came from one sample sequenced in a study of T cells in Graves' hyperthyroidism and ophthalmopathy. Researchers took RNA transcripts and amplified the TCR beta CDR3 regions from them. HTBI primers were used for first-round RT-PCR of the TCR CDR3. MiXCR, applied by TCRdb to the multiplex PCR reads, yields one record per CDR3 protein. This sample has 500,000 to 600,000 distinct CDR3 sequences, with around 42% found just once. Material: peripheral blood or thyroid tissue (not recorded which). All receptors come from a young woman with Graves' hyperthyroidism.

A word on this clonotype: With a much larger clone just one base away, this may be a read error. The CDR3 carries no conserved terminal phenylalanine or tryptophan, so it likely arises from a read error. V is TRBV5-4 and J is TRBJ1-2, with D possibly being TRBD1 (6 bases). The CDR3 totals 14 residues. The V end lost 4 bases, the J end lost 5 bases, and 15 bases lay between the germline ends. CDR1 SGHNT and CDR2 YYREEE come from the germline V gene (reference sequence). CDR3 sequence reads: CASSGLQGPYGYTL. CDR3 in DNA: TGTGCCAGCAGCGGATTACAGGGCCCGTATGGCTACACCCTC.

Points on this clonotype: Germline is not matched at one junction end, which may reflect a read error. The chain couples TRBV25-1 to TRBJ1-6; 7 bases agree with TRBD1. Germline V CDR1 and CDR2: MGHDK, SYGVNS. This CDR3 has 14 amino acids. The CDR3 region has the DNA TGTGTCAGCAGCTCCGGGACAGTCAATTCACCCCTCCACTTT. Protein: CVSSSGTVNSPLHF.

This clonotype appeared a single time. The V and J genes are TRBV11-2 and TRBJ2-6; unclear D gene. The germline gives CDR1 SGHAT, CDR2 FQNNGV. Trimming shortened V by 3 bases and J by 5 bases, and 8 bases separated the two germline ends. The CDR3 consists of 14 residues. CDR3 in amino acids: CASSLGPRANVLTF. The CDR3 DNA reads TGTGCCAGCAGCTTGGGCCCCAGGGCCAACGTCCTGACTTTC.

This clonotype was counted many times. The gene calls are TRBV4-1 and TRBJ1-4; D gene uncertain. Trimming removed 0 bases at V and 5 bases at J, with 10 bases between. The CDR3 loop spans 15 amino acids. CDR1 and CDR2 (germline): MGHRA, YSYEKL. CDR3 DNA: TGCGCCAGCAGCCAAGAAGGAGGGAGGAATGAAAAACTGTTTTTT. As protein: CASSQEGGRNEKLFF.

The V and J genes are TRBV15 and TRBJ1-5; D may be TRBD1 (5 bases). In germline, CDR1 is LNHNV, CDR2 YYDKDF (reference sequence). This CDR3 comprises 16 residues. Trimming left V 4 bases short and J 7 bases short, with 20 bases between. CDR3 sequence (DNA): TGTGCCACCAGCACCAGAGGCAGGGACTTCAACCAGCCCCAGCATTTT. Its protein product is CATSTRGRDFNQPQHF.

As for this clonotype: One base away lies a much larger clone, so this may be a sequencing read error. The chain is built from TRBV9 and TRBJ1-1; D perhaps matches TRBD1 (5 bases). The CDR3 runs 14 residues. Per germline, CDR1 SGDLS and CDR2 YYNGEE. The CDR3: CASTQTVLNTEALF. The CDR3 DNA reads as TGTGCCAGCACCCAGACAGTCTTGAACACTGAAGCTCTCTTT. Drawing the rest from reference TRBV9 and TRBJ1-1, the complete variable domain is DSGVTQTPKHLITATGQRVTLRCSPRSGDLSVYWYQQSLDQGLQFLIQYYNGEERAKGNILERFSAQQFPDLHSELNLSSLELGDSALYFCASTQTVLNTEALFGQGTRLTVV.

This clonotype was counted many times. The gene calls are TRBV29-1 and TRBJ2-5, with 8 bases fitting TRBD2. The V segment lost 0 bases and the J segment 5 bases; nucleotides outside the gene matches: 11. Germline CDR1 SQVTM, CDR2 ANQGSEA. The CDR3 is made up of 16 amino acids. CDR3 residues: CSVEDLVTGGPETQYF. Here the CDR3 DNA reads TGCAGCGTTGAAGATCTGGTAACGGGAGGGCCGGAGACCCAGTACTTC.

As for this clonotype: A much larger clone differs by one base, so this may be a read error. The chain recombines TRBV19 with TRBJ1-2; D is unresolved. CDR3 size: 17 residues. CDR1 is LNHDA, CDR2 SQIVND, per germline (reference sequence). CDR3 in amino acids: CASSRRFGVNQHYGCTF. The DNA of the CDR3 is TGTGCCAGTAGTAGGAGATTCGGGGTCAACCAACACTATGGCTGCACCTTC.

The CDR3 here is CASGDRGYISSYEQYF. The DNA for the CDR3 is TGTGCCAGCGGGGACAGGGGATACATAAGCTCCTACGAGCAGTACTTC. The chain joins TRBV2 to TRBJ2-7; TRBD1 agrees at 10 bases. V lost 8 bases, J lost 0 bases, and 10 bases stayed unmatched. The germline gives CDR1 SNHLY, CDR2 FYNNEI. This CDR3 has 16 residues.

This clonotype was detected only once. At one end the junction does not follow the germline gene, possibly because of a read error. The V gene is TRBV13, the J gene TRBJ2-7; 11 positions agree with TRBD2. In germline, CDR1 is PRHDT, CDR2 FYEKMQ (reference sequence). CDR3 length: 16 amino acids. The DNA for the CDR3 is TGCGCCAGCAGCTGGAGGACTAGCGGGCTCCCCTACGAGCAGTACTTC. It codes for CASSWRTSGLPYEQYF.

The sample holds a few counts of this clonotype. The chain links TRBV5-1 to TRBJ1-4, with D maybe TRBD1 (5 bases). CDR1 and CDR2 from the germline V gene are SGHRS and YFSETQ. V was pared by 3 bases and J by 7 bases, with 19 bases between. The CDR3 is 16 residues long. The CDR3 bases are TGCGCCAGCAGCTCGGTACCGGGGAGGGGAGGTGAAAAACTGTTTTTT. It is translated as CASSSVPGRGGEKLFF.

The chain is built from TRBV12-3 or TRBV12-4 and TRBJ2-5; 9 bases line up with TRBD1. Germline trimming cut 2 bases from V and 0 bases from J; bases unmatched to any gene: 4. The CDR3 has 16 residues. The CDR3 bases are TGTGCCAGCAGTTTAAAGGGGACAGGGTACCAAGAGACCCAGTACTTC. It yields the protein CASSLKGTGYQETQYF.

This clonotype has ten or more counts. This chain links TRBV6-5 with TRBJ1-4; D is uncertain. V shed 6 bases and J shed 4 bases, with 15 bases lying between them. The germline V gene has CDR1 MNHEY and CDR2 SVGAGI. The CDR3 has 15 amino acids. The CDR3 DNA sequence: TGTGCCAGCAGCCATTTTTCGGGTAGTAATGAAAAACTGTTTTTT. It codes for CASSHFSGSNEKLFF.

The CDR3: CAIKTGTHTDKQETQYF. CDR3 bases: TGTGCCATCAAGACCGGGACCCATACCGACAAGCAAGAGACCCAGTACTTC. The V and J genes are TRBV10-3 and TRBJ2-5, with D possibly being TRBD1 or TRBD2 (5 bases each). Deletions cut 7 bases from V and 2 bases from J, with 23 bases between. This CDR3 is 17 amino acids long. The V gene's germline CDR1 is ENHRY and CDR2 SYGVKD.

This clonotype was seen a handful of times. The chain joins TRBV2 to TRBJ2-1; a weak D match, TRBD2 (6 bases). Trimming removed 4 bases at V and 0 bases at J, with 10 bases between. Germline assignment: CDR1 SNHLY and CDR2 FYNNEI. This CDR3 spans 15 amino acids. DNA for the CDR3: TGTGCCAGCAGTGGTGGGGGGAGCTCCTACAATGAGCAGTTCTTC. Its translation: CASSGGGSSYNEQFF.

The chain links TRBV9 to TRBJ2-7, with TRBD2 matching over 10 bases. The tail of the sequence fits TRBJ2-1 better, so the J call may be wrong. The CDR3 length is 15 residues. CDR1 is SGDLS, CDR2 YYNGEE, per germline. Written as DNA, the CDR3 is TGTGCCAGCAGCGAGACTAGCGGGCAGGGGGTCGAGCAGTTCTTC. Its protein is CASSETSGQGVEQFF.

The rearrangement links TRBV7-9 to TRBJ2-7; 13 bases fit TRBD2. This CDR3 region has 16 residues. Germline V gene lookup returns CDR1 SEHNR and CDR2 FQNEAQ (reference sequence). J gave up 2 bases and V 5 bases, and 6 bases lay outside the gene matches. CDR3 nucleotide sequence: TGTGCCAGCAGCGAGACTAGCGGGAGGCGTGCCTACGAGCAGTACTTC. Its translation is CASSETSGRRAYEQYF.

The rearrangement links TRBV2 to TRBJ1-2, with D hard to call. Trimming shortened V by 5 bases and J by 2 bases, and 12 bases separated the two germline ends. The germline V gene has CDR1 SNHLY and CDR2 FYNNEI. The CDR3 sequence is 14 residues long. For the CDR3, the DNA is TGTGCCAGCAGTCAGCGGGAGCAGAACTATGGCTACACCTTC. This encodes CASSQREQNYGYTF.

On this clonotype itself: Given the absence of the conserved phenylalanine or tryptophan at the CDR3 end, a read error is likely. The V gene is TRBV7-2, the J gene TRBJ2-7, with 12 bases lining up with TRBD1. The V gene's germline CDR1 is SGHTA and CDR2 FQGNSA. This CDR3 has 15 amino acids. The V and J ends lost 5 bases and 6 bases, in that order; junction bases with no gene match: 8. The CDR3 nucleotides read TGTGCCAGCAGCGATTTGGGGACAGGGGGCTCCGAGCAGTACCTC. Translating gives CASSDLGTGGSEQYL.

This clonotype was seen a few times. The rearrangement links TRBV7-2 to TRBJ2-2; 8 nucleotides line up with TRBD2. Germline loops: CDR1 SGHTA, CDR2 FQGNSA. CDR3 size: 14 residues. J was trimmed by 3 bases and V by 8 bases; bases with no gene match: 5. CDR3 nucleotide sequence: TGTGCCAGCTCCGGGACTAGTCACACCGGGGAGCTGTTTTTT. Residues: CASSGTSHTGELFF.

The chain employs TRBV20-1 and TRBJ2-5, with 10 nucleotides matching TRBD2. CDR1 and CDR2 from the germline V gene are DFQATT and SNEGSKA (reference sequence). This CDR3 has 12 residues. Unmatched junction bases numbered 2, after V lost 3 bases and J lost 7 bases. The CDR3 DNA reads TGCAGTGCTAGTAGGACTAGCGGGACCCAGTACTTC. Translation gives CSASRTSGTQYF.

The chain carries TRBV7-6 and TRBJ2-2; D call uncertain. This CDR3 is built from 9 residues. Trimming took off 5 bases at V and 9 bases at J, with 1 base between the two ends. Germline V CDR1 and CDR2: SGHVS, FNYEAQ. The CDR3 nucleotides are TGTGCCAGCAGCCGGGAGCTGTTTTTT. Its protein is CASSRELFF. The full variable domain, with the rest looked up from reference TRBV7-6 and TRBJ2-2, is GAGVSQSPRYKVTKRGQDVALRCDPISGHVSLYWYRQALGQGPEFLTYFNYEAQQDKSGLPNDRFSAERPEGSISTLTIQRTEQRDSAMYRCASSRELFFGEGSRLTVL.